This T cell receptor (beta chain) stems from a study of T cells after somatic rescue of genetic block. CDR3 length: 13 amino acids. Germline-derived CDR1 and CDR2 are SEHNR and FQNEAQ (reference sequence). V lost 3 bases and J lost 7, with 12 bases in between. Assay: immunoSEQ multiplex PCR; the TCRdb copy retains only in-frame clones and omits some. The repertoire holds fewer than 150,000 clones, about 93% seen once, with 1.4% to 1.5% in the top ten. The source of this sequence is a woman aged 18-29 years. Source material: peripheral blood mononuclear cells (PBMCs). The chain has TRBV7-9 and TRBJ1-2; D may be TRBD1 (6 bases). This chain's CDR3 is CASSFLQGGGYTF. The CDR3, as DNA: TGTGCCAGCAGCTTTCTACAGGGAGGTGGCTACACCTTC.